A selection of T cell receptor beta chains follows, all from one sample in a study of T cell responses to AZD1222 COVID-19 vaccine. Some clones are missing from TCRdb's copy, which holds only in-frame ones; the method was immunoSEQ multiplex PCR. The sample includes under 35,000 clones, roughly 90% seen only once; the top ten take about 15%. Sequencing used peripheral blood, obtained 28 days after the second AZD1222 dose. Receptors originate from an adult who received the AZD1222 COVID-19 vaccine. CDR3s include the opening cysteine and the closing phenylalanine or tryptophan. A D gene is named only where the DNA matches it firmly. Expanded clones are given a class, and other clones once, few, many or no size at all.

d_gene	j_gene	v_gene	abundance	CDR3nt	CDR3aa
-	TRBJ1-1	TRBV7-3	-	TGTGCCAGCAGCTCTCAGACCGGACGGAACACTGAAGCTTTCTTT	CASSSQTGRNTEAFF
-	TRBJ2-3	TRBV6-5	-	TGTGCCAGCAGGGGGACAGATACGCAGTATTTT	CASRGTDTQYF
TRBD1	TRBJ1-3	TRBV4-2	-	TGTGCCAGCAGCCCCCGGACAGGGAGAAACACCATATATTTT	CASSPRTGRNTIYF
-	TRBJ2-3	TRBV5-1	-	TGCGCCAGCAGCTTGGTTACTGGGACTCAAATTCCTGATACGCAGTATTTT	CASSLVTGTQIPDTQYF
-	TRBJ2-2	TRBV19	-	TGTGCCAGTAAACGGTGGGCCGGGGAGCTGTTTTTT	CASKRWAGELFF
TRBD1	TRBJ1-6	TRBV4-1	-	TGCGCCAGCAGCCAAGCCGGGACAGGGCCCCGTGGTTCACCCCTCCACTTT	CASSQAGTGPRGSPLHF
-	TRBJ2-6	TRBV7-6	-	TGTGCCAGCAGCTCCTCAGACAGCTCTGGGGCCAACGTCCTGACTTTC	CASSSSDSSGANVLTF
-	TRBJ1-1	TRBV7-9	-	TGTGCCAGCAGCTTAATTGCGGGTCGTGAAGCTTTCTTT	CASSLIAGREAFF
-	TRBJ1-2	TRBV28	-	TGTGCCAGCAGAGGTCTCGGCGAAAGCTATGGCTACACCTTC	CASRGLGESYGYTF
TRBD2	TRBJ2-4	TRBV19	-	TGTGCCAGTAGTATAATGGGAGGGCCCAAAAACATTCAGTACTTC	CASSIMGGPKNIQYF
-	TRBJ1-3	TRBV25-1	-	TGTGCCAGCAGTGAAACCGGGGCATCTGGAAACACCATATATTTT	CASSETGASGNTIYF
-	TRBJ2-2	TRBV7-2	-	TGTGCCAGCAGCTTGATCTACGACCCAGGGGAGCTGTTTTTT	CASSLIYDPGELFF
TRBD1	TRBJ2-7	TRBV7-2	-	TGTGCCAGCAGCCATGCCGGGACAGATCAGTACTTC	CASSHAGTDQYF
TRBD1	TRBJ1-1	TRBV7-2	-	TGTGCCAGCAGCTCCAACCGCAGGGGGCAGGCTGAAGCTTTCTTT	CASSSNRRGQAEAFF
-	TRBJ2-7	TRBV7-2	-	TGTGCCAGCAGCTTGGCAGGGGTTTCCTACGAGCAGTACTTC	CASSLAGVSYEQYF
-	TRBJ2-3	TRBV29-1	-	TGCAGCGTGGAAACAGGGCGGGCAGATACGCAGTATTTT	CSVETGRADTQYF
-	TRBJ2-3	TRBV5-3	-	TGTGCCAGAAGCCCTGGTGAGGGCGCCCCAGATACGCAGTATTTT	CARSPGEGAPDTQYF
TRBD1	TRBJ2-5	TRBV14	-	TGTGCCAGCAGTCAAAGAGGGGGCAGAGGAGAGACCCAGTACTTC	CASSQRGGRGETQYF
-	TRBJ1-3	TRBV7-8	-	TGTGCCAGCAGCTTAGGGAGCTCTGGAAACACCATATATTTT	CASSLGSSGNTIYF
-	TRBJ1-2	TRBV6-5	once	TGTGCCAGCAGTTTCAGGGAGAGCAGTGGCTACACCTTC	CASSFRESSGYTF
-	TRBJ2-7	TRBV13	-	TGTGCCAGCAGCCACGGGACGCTCGGGGACTACGAGCAGTACTTC	CASSHGTLGDYEQYF
-	TRBJ2-5	TRBV19	-	TGTGCCAGTAGTATAGATCTCAACAGGGGACTCCAAGAGACCCAGTACTTC	CASSIDLNRGLQETQYF
-	TRBJ1-3	TRBV9	-	TGTGCCAGCAGCGTAGGGTCCCGACAGTCTGGAAACACCATATATTTT	CASSVGSRQSGNTIYF
-	TRBJ1-2	TRBV5-6	-	TGTGCCAGCAGCCTAACACTTGACAGCTATGGCTACACCTTC	CASSLTLDSYGYTF
-	TRBJ2-1	TRBV12-5	-	TGTGCTAGTGGTTCGGACAGAAAGTACAATGAGCAGTTCTTC	CASGSDRKYNEQFF
TRBD2	TRBJ2-7	TRBV7-8	-	TGTGCCAGCAGCTTAAGCGGGGGTCTTAGCTCCTACGAGCAGTACTTC	CASSLSGGLSSYEQYF
-	TRBJ1-5	TRBV19	-	TGTGCCAGTAGTGCCCCCCACAGGTGGGATAGCAATCAGCCCCAGCATTTT	CASSAPHRWDSNQPQHF
-	TRBJ1-6	TRBV5-1	-	TGCGCCAGCAGCTTGACTGGTATGAGTGAGATTTCACCCCTCCACTTT	CASSLTGMSEISPLHF
TRBD1	TRBJ1-2	TRBV6-5	-	TGTGCCAGCAGATGGGGACAGTCGGGTCCCTCCACCTTC	CASRWGQSGPSTF
-	TRBJ1-5	TRBV4-3	-	TGCGCCAGCAGCCAAGTTAAGGGCGGTGAGCCCCAGCATTTT	CASSQVKGGEPQHF
TRBD1	TRBJ1-2	TRBV6-5	-	TGTGCCTGGGGACACAGGGGGCCGGACGGCTACACCTTC	CAWGHRGPDGYTF
-	TRBJ1-2	TRBV28	-	TGTGCCAGCCTAGGCGGGGGAATGGGAAACTATGGCTACACCTTC	CASLGGGMGNYGYTF
TRBD1	TRBJ1-2	TRBV2	-	TGTGCCAGCAGGGATCCTTACAGGGGGCGTTCCGTTAGTTTCACCTTC	CASRDPYRGRSVSFTF
-	TRBJ2-3	TRBV28	-	TGTGCCAGCAGTAAGCAGGGAATTGGCACAGATACGCAGTATTTT	CASSKQGIGTDTQYF
TRBD1	TRBJ1-6	TRBV7-8	-	TGTGCCAGCAGCCCCGGGACAGGTAGAAATTCACCCCTCCACTTT	CASSPGTGRNSPLHF
TRBD2	TRBJ2-7	TRBV4-1	-	TGCGCCAGCAGCCAAGTCGGGACTAGCAGCTACGAGCAGTACTTC	CASSQVGTSSYEQYF
TRBD2	TRBJ2-3	TRBV6-5	-	TGTGCCGCTCGGGGGGGCCCAGATACGCAGTATTTT	CAARGGPDTQYF
TRBD1	TRBJ2-7	TRBV6-5	-	TGTGCCAGCAGTTACTCGCTAACAGGGGGTTACGAGCAGTACTTC	CASSYSLTGGYEQYF
-	TRBJ1-1	TRBV6-5	-	TGTGCCAGCAGATCGACCGTGAACACTGAAGCTTTCTTT	CASRSTVNTEAFF
-	TRBJ1-2	TRBV10-3	few	TGTGCCATCAGTCAACCCGACGGAAACTATGGCTACACCTTC	CAISQPDGNYGYTF
-	TRBJ1-5	TRBV7-9	-	TGTGCCAGCAGCCCGAATAGCAATCAGCCCCAGCATTTT	CASSPNSNQPQHF
TRBD1	TRBJ1-2	TRBV3-1/TRBV3-2	once	TGTGCCAGCAGCCAGGCCCTGGACAGGGGAGCATCCTACACCTTC	CASSQALDRGASYTF
-	TRBJ1-4	TRBV18	-	TGTGCCAGCTCACCACGACGGCCACGAACTAATGAAAAACTGTTTTTT	CASSPRRPRTNEKLFF
-	TRBJ2-7	TRBV11-1	-	TGTGCCAGCAGCTTAGTTACAGGGCCCGACTACGAGCAGTACTTC	CASSLVTGPDYEQYF
TRBD2	TRBJ2-5	TRBV7-2	-	TGTGCCAGCAGCCTTAGCGGGGGAACCCGAGAGACCCAGTACTTC	CASSLSGGTRETQYF
TRBD1	TRBJ2-7	TRBV3-1/TRBV3-2	-	TGTGCCAGCAGCCAAGGGCGGACAGGGATCGACAAGCAGTACTTC	CASSQGRTGIDKQYF
-	TRBJ2-1	TRBV7-9	-	TGTGCCAGCAGCTTAGGTGGGGGAAATGAGCAGTTCTTC	CASSLGGGNEQFF